The clone carrying this T cell receptor (beta chain) was recorded only once. Its target is unknown. The data originate from a study of regulatory T cells in long-lasting Graves disease. Overall study results and limits: Relative to newly diagnosed Graves' patients, persistent ones had lower TCR diversity.

The authors built TCR beta libraries using iRepertoire HTBI primers and Arm-PCR of CDR3 regions. MiXCR, run by TCRdb on the multiplex PCR reads, gives a single entry per CDR3 protein. The data contain fewer than 450,000 distinct CDR3 sequences, 20% to 25% of them singletons. Time point denoted: persistent/refractory GD, antithyroid drugs over 5 years with positive TRAb. PBMCs were the source of the RNA used for TCR sequencing. This CDR3 is 14 amino acids long. Per the germline V gene, CDR1 is LNHDA and CDR2 is SQIVND (reference sequence). V gave up 6 bases and J gave up 5 bases; unmatched junction bases: 8.

The TCR was taken from a female donor with Graves disease. The sequencing used peripheral blood mononuclear cells (PBMCs), collected when the disease was refractory, from a patient treated with antithyroid drugs. The J gene is TRBJ2-5, the V gene TRBV19, with TRBD1 identical over 8 bases. CDR3 bases: TGTGCCAGTAGACTGACAGGGGAAGATGAGACCCAGTACTTC. Residues: CASRLTGEDETQYF.